The T cell receptor beta chain under discussion was sequenced for a study of T-cell memory formation after mild COVID-19. Trimming removed 7 bases from V and 1 base from J, with 19 bases in between. This CDR3 region has 16 residues. Germline V gene sequence: CDR1 SNHLY, CDR2 FYNNEI. Of note for this clonotype: Its antigen remains unidentified.

General study points: Some clones that responded turned up in pre-infection memory, which suggests that cross-reactive memory joined in. Clones contracting day 15 to 85 were balanced CD4/CD8; later expanders leaned CD4+.

TCRdb redid the calling of the 5' RACE reads with MiXCR, one entry per CDR3 protein. The data show just over 350,000 distinct CDR3 sequences, approximately 14% seen once. The genes are TRBV2 and TRBJ1-2; TRBD1 might be the D (5 bases). Sequencing used PBMCs or a T cell subset sorted from them (not recorded which). The clonotype comes from a man between 18 and 35 years old who had mild COVID-19 (a few samples of this study predate the infection). Cell type and time point are not known. The CDR3 reads CASMGQGDLSNYGYTF. The CDR3, as DNA: TGTGCCAGCATGGGTCAGGGTGACTTGAGTAACTATGGCTACACCTTC.